These T cell receptor beta chains were read from a single sample in a study of CXCR3-negative and CXCR3-positive naive CD8 T cells. TCRdb re-called the 5' RACE reads, yielding one record per CDR3 amino acid sequence without DNA. The sample totals 30,000 to 40,000 distinct CDR3 sequences. The specimen was memory CD8+ T cells from blood. The receptors were sampled from a human donor in good health. Some clones in this sample may be carry-over from other donors' samples. The CDR3 runs from the conserved cysteine through the conserved F or W. Size tells how often a clone was seen (once, few, many) or the class of an expanded clone, and some rows leave it out.

j_call,clone_size,cdr3_length,v_call,cdr3_aa
TRBJ2-2,.,14,TRBV9,CASSRGRDTGELFF
TRBJ2-7,.,15,TRBV19,CASSTSGTGNFEQYF
TRBJ2-1,.,17,TRBV20-1,CSASGLAGDPDDNEQFF
TRBJ1-6,.,15,TRBV5-8,CASSLDQGQNSPLHF
TRBJ2-1,.,11,TRBV29-1,CSGIVSNEQFF
TRBJ1-1,.,15,TRBV4-3,CASSRGQDMNTEAFF
TRBJ1-5,.,16,TRBV6-5,CASSYTRTVKGQGQHF
TRBJ1-1,.,14,TRBV7-9,CASSFSAGYTEAFF
TRBJ2-1,.,12,TRBV7-3,CASSPGGALQFF
TRBJ2-1,.,15,TRBV27,CASSLWISSYNEQFF
TRBJ2-7,.,14,TRBV19,CASSAGTGPYEQYF
TRBJ2-7,.,13,TRBV6-2/TRBV6-3,CASSSLGGYEQYF
TRBJ2-5,.,15,TRBV12-3/TRBV12-4,CASSLGQGDQETQYF
TRBJ2-3,.,17,TRBV3-1,CASSQTLSGGGTDTQYF
TRBJ2-5,.,15,TRBV6-5,CASSYSAGSGETQYF
TRBJ2-1,.,14,TRBV6-6,CASSFSGRDVEQFF
TRBJ1-4,.,16,TRBV4-2,CASSRLTGGPNEKLFF
TRBJ2-1,.,19,TRBV4-3,CASSQSPSIGFGRADEQFF
TRBJ2-1,.,11,TRBV20-1,CSARDGIGQFF
TRBJ2-1,.,12,TRBV15,CATSRSPGNQFF
TRBJ2-7,.,13,TRBV7-2,CASRPGHSYEQYF
TRBJ1-1,.,13,TRBV29-1,CSVRTPGKTEAFF
TRBJ1-1,.,13,TRBV14,CASSQGSGTEAFF
TRBJ2-3,.,18,TRBV7-2,CASSPWGLGEGGTDTQYF
TRBJ1-5,.,18,TRBV29-1,CRALPAAKRGLVAQPQHF
TRBJ2-1,.,17,TRBV9,CASSPSYRLAPSNEQFF
TRBJ1-3,.,16,TRBV6-5,CASSLGGVDSGNTIYF
TRBJ2-3,medium-sized,14,TRBV15,CATSTDSYTDTQYF
TRBJ2-7,.,15,TRBV29-1,CSARGLSGDFYEQYF
TRBJ2-2,.,18,TRBV4-3,CASSRPKGGQMNTGELFF
TRBJ2-7,.,17,TRBV4-3,CASSQESPGTGGHEQYF
TRBJ2-1,.,14,TRBV4-3,CASSQGGEYNEQFF
TRBJ2-1,.,15,TRBV24-1,CATSDVRQVGNEQFF
TRBJ2-1,.,16,TRBV7-2,CASSLDVGGSYNEQFF
TRBJ2-7,.,21,TRBV14,CASSQDTTKGRGPPSYYEQYF
TRBJ1-1,.,12,TRBV29-1,CSVEVRAGEAFF
TRBJ2-1,.,15,TRBV28,CASRPTSGGAWEQFF
TRBJ2-7,.,13,TRBV29-1,CSVASGSAYEQYF
TRBJ1-5,.,16,TRBV4-3,CASSQDRGTGLQPQHF
TRBJ2-1,.,16,TRBV15,CATSKEGSDRGYEQFF
TRBJ2-7,.,15,TRBV6-2/TRBV6-3,CASSYSHEGAYEQYF
TRBJ2-2,.,19,TRBV28,CASSLPLGGRSPNTGELFF
TRBJ2-3,.,16,TRBV13,CASSLELAGAPDTQYF
TRBJ1-5,.,12,TRBV15,CATMTGNQPQHF
TRBJ2-7,.,16,TRBV21-1,CASSSKDRVISYEQYF
TRBJ1-5,.,16,TRBV28,CASSSTGEGVNQPQHF
TRBJ2-7,.,14,TRBV7-6,CASSLGHASYEQYF
TRBJ1-1,.,18,TRBV6-2/TRBV6-3,CASSVLGQGGFVNTEAFF
TRBJ1-1,.,13,TRBV9,CASGPDGNTEAFF
TRBJ2-3,.,13,TRBV7-2,CASSLDNTDTQYF
TRBJ2-1,.,14,TRBV15,CATSRPDTGNEQFF
TRBJ2-7,.,14,TRBV28,CASSYRGSSYEQYF